The sequence of this TCR beta chain was determined in a study of blood T cell repertoires in COVID-19. Study summary: The United States, Italy and Spain supplied acute and convalescent COVID-19 samples. From T cells, B-cell-depleted T cells, or PBMCs came the material, which was cDNA or gDNA.

The CDR3 totals 18 residues. The V gene's germline CDR1 is SEHNR and CDR2 FQNEAQ (reference sequence). With 5 bases clipped from V and 0 bases from J, the junction kept 11 bases outside the gene matches. The Seattle patients joined while their infection was active and were tracked longitudinally afterward. Original analysis: It was from reference gene primer amplification that nucleated cell counts were estimated. TCRdb's table, derived via immunoSEQ multiplex PCR, lists solely in-frame clones and lacks some. V, J and clone size derive from that table, while D and trimming were established from the DNA sequence. The repertoire holds roughly 120,000 clones, with over 85% as singletons.

V gene TRBV7-9 combines with J gene TRBJ2-1, with TRBD1 matching over 9 bases. The sequencing input was peripheral blood. The sequence was obtained from a man aged 55-75 years with COVID-19, enrolled during active disease. The CDR3 sequence: CASSKGPGTGSSYNEQFF. Here the CDR3 DNA reads TGTGCCAGCAGCAAAGGTCCCGGGACAGGGAGCTCCTACAATGAGCAGTTCTTC.